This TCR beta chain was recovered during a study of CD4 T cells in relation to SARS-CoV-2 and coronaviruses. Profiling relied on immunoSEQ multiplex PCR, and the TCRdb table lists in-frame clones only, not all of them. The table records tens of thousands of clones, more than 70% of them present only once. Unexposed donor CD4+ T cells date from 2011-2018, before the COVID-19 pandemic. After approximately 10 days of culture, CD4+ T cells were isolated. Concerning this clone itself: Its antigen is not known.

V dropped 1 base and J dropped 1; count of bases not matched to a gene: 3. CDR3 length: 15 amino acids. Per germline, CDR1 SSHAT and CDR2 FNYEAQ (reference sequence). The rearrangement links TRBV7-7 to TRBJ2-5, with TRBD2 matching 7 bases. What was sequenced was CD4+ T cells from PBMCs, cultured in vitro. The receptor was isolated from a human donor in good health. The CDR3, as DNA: TGTGCCAGCAGCTTAGGCAGGACTAGCCAAGAGACCCAGTACTTC. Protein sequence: CASSLGRTSQETQYF.